This T cell receptor beta chain was profiled in a study of T cell repertoires in cytomegalovirus infection. Concerning this clonotype: Its cognate antigen is unknown.

TCRdb reprocessed the reads with MiXCR, giving one entry per CDR3 protein. The sample consists of about 830,000 distinct CDR3 sequences, about 33% of them appearing once. The sequencing used cultured CD8+ T cells from PBMCs, collected from culture after CMV antigen stimulation. The sequence derives from a human donor in good health (CMV status not recorded). Some clones in this sample may be carry-over from other donors' samples.

CDR3 region: CSVEDQGPLFGYTF. DNA for the CDR3: TGCAGCGTTGAAGATCAAGGGCCATTATTCGGCTACACCTTC. V gene TRBV29-1 combines with J gene TRBJ1-2; no clear D. The CDR3 length is 14 residues. V lost 0 bases and J 8 bases, leaving 16 bases between the germline ends. Germline V gene lookup returns CDR1 SQVTM and CDR2 ANQGSEA.